Listed below are T cell receptor beta chains from one sample, sequenced in a study of shared clonotypes between healthy human individuals. Libraries were prepared by immunoSEQ multiplex PCR; TCRdb keeps only in-frame clonotypes and omits some of them. Seen here are about 680,000 clones, roughly 94% observed once, and the top ten hold approximately 25%. Material for sequencing was naive CD8+ T cells sorted from blood. These receptors were taken from a man under 40 in good health. Both conserved end residues are part of each CDR3. Each record gives: D gene, V gene, J gene, clone size, CDR3 DNA, CDR3 protein. The D gene is left open where the match is weak. Clone size appears in some rows only: once, few, many, or a class for an expanded clone.

d_call: NA; v_call: TRBV6-6; j_call: TRBJ2-2; clone_size: NA; cdr3_nt: TGTGCCAGCAGTTACGCCGTGGGGTCGACCGGGGAGCTGTTTTTT; cdr3_aa: CASSYAVGSTGELFF
d_call: NA; v_call: TRBV7-9; j_call: TRBJ2-7; clone_size: NA; cdr3_nt: TGTGCCAGCAGCGACCTTGATGGGACCGGGATAGGAGAGCAGTACTTC; cdr3_aa: CASSDLDGTGIGEQYF
d_call: NA; v_call: TRBV27; j_call: TRBJ1-2; clone_size: NA; cdr3_nt: TGTGCCAGCAGTGCCGACTGGGGATATGGCTACACCTTC; cdr3_aa: CASSADWGYGYTF
d_call: NA; v_call: TRBV4-1; j_call: TRBJ2-3; clone_size: NA; cdr3_nt: TGCGCCAGCAGCCAAGACCCCAGCGGTACTAGCACAGATACGCAGTATTTT; cdr3_aa: CASSQDPSGTSTDTQYF
d_call: NA; v_call: TRBV4-1; j_call: TRBJ2-1; clone_size: NA; cdr3_nt: TGCGCCAGCAGCCAAGTATTGGCCCGAAAAGACAATGAGCAGTTCTTC; cdr3_aa: CASSQVLARKDNEQFF
d_call: NA; v_call: TRBV18; j_call: TRBJ2-7; clone_size: once; cdr3_nt: TGTGCCAGCTCACCGGTAGACAGGTGGGGCGAGCAGTACTTC; cdr3_aa: CASSPVDRWGEQYF
d_call: NA; v_call: TRBV6-1; j_call: TRBJ2-7; clone_size: NA; cdr3_nt: TGTGCCAGCAGTGAAGCAATGACAGTAGCCTACGAGCAGTACTTC; cdr3_aa: CASSEAMTVAYEQYF
d_call: NA; v_call: TRBV28; j_call: TRBJ2-7; clone_size: NA; cdr3_nt: TGTGCCAGCAGTTTTGACAGGCTGGGGAAGATCGAGCAGTACTTC; cdr3_aa: CASSFDRLGKIEQYF
d_call: TRBD2; v_call: TRBV7-8; j_call: TRBJ2-5; clone_size: NA; cdr3_nt: TGTGCCAGCAGCTTAGCCGGGCCGGGGGGACAAGAGACCCAGTACTTC; cdr3_aa: CASSLAGPGGQETQYF
d_call: TRBD2; v_call: TRBV27; j_call: TRBJ2-7; clone_size: NA; cdr3_nt: TGTGCCAGCAAACTAGCGGTAAACTACGAGCAGTACTTC; cdr3_aa: CASKLAVNYEQYF
d_call: NA; v_call: TRBV4-1; j_call: TRBJ2-1; clone_size: NA; cdr3_nt: TGCGCCAGCAGCCAAGATACGGATGAGCAGTTCTTC; cdr3_aa: CASSQDTDEQFF
d_call: NA; v_call: TRBV10-3; j_call: TRBJ2-5; clone_size: NA; cdr3_nt: TGTGCCATCAGTGAGTCCTCGGTGGGAGCGCCAACACAAGAGACCCAGTACTTC; cdr3_aa: CAISESSVGAPTQETQYF
d_call: NA; v_call: TRBV11-2; j_call: TRBJ2-5; clone_size: NA; cdr3_nt: TGTGCCAGCAGCTTAGGACAGGTGACGGCTCCAGAGACCCAGTACTTC; cdr3_aa: CASSLGQVTAPETQYF
d_call: TRBD1; v_call: TRBV5-6; j_call: TRBJ2-2; clone_size: NA; cdr3_nt: TGTGCCAGCAGCACGACAGGGCCCGGGGAGCTGTTTTTT; cdr3_aa: CASSTTGPGELFF
d_call: NA; v_call: TRBV19; j_call: TRBJ1-2; clone_size: NA; cdr3_nt: TGTGCCAGTCGCCGGGGGGGAAGCGGCTACACCTTC; cdr3_aa: CASRRGGSGYTF
d_call: NA; v_call: TRBV27; j_call: TRBJ1-1; clone_size: few; cdr3_nt: TGTGCCAGCAGTTTCCTCCGGCAGGTTAACACTGAAGCTTTCTTT; cdr3_aa: CASSFLRQVNTEAFF
d_call: TRBD1; v_call: TRBV25-1; j_call: TRBJ2-2; clone_size: many; cdr3_nt: TGTGCCAGCAGAGACGGGACAGGGGAGCAGGGCGGGGAGCTGTTTTTT; cdr3_aa: CASRDGTGEQGGELFF
d_call: NA; v_call: TRBV5-5; j_call: TRBJ1-4; clone_size: once; cdr3_nt: TGTGCCAGCAGCTCAACGGACGGAAATGAAAAACTGTTTTTT; cdr3_aa: CASSSTDGNEKLFF
d_call: NA; v_call: TRBV28; j_call: TRBJ1-5; clone_size: NA; cdr3_nt: TGTGCCAGCAGTTTGTGGGATCAGCCCCAGCATTTT; cdr3_aa: CASSLWDQPQHF
d_call: TRBD2; v_call: TRBV7-8; j_call: TRBJ2-1; clone_size: NA; cdr3_nt: TGTGCCAGCAGCTTCGACTTGACTAGCGGAGACAATGAGCAGTTCTTC; cdr3_aa: CASSFDLTSGDNEQFF
d_call: NA; v_call: TRBV15; j_call: TRBJ1-3; clone_size: NA; cdr3_nt: TGTGCCACCAGCAGGGGGGCGAGCTCTGGAAACACCATATATTTT; cdr3_aa: CATSRGASSGNTIYF
d_call: NA; v_call: TRBV7-9; j_call: TRBJ2-7; clone_size: NA; cdr3_nt: TGTGCCAGCAGCTTAGCCCCAAGGGAATCAACCTACGAGCAGTACTTC; cdr3_aa: CASSLAPRESTYEQYF
d_call: NA; v_call: TRBV19; j_call: TRBJ2-2; clone_size: once; cdr3_nt: TGTGCCAGTAGTTTAACAGGGCGAACCGGGGAGCTGTTTTTT; cdr3_aa: CASSLTGRTGELFF
d_call: NA; v_call: TRBV27; j_call: TRBJ2-1; clone_size: NA; cdr3_nt: TGTGCCAGCAGTTACGGCGGAAACTCCTACAATGAGCAGTTCTTC; cdr3_aa: CASSYGGNSYNEQFF
d_call: NA; v_call: TRBV7-9; j_call: TRBJ1-4; clone_size: NA; cdr3_nt: TGTGCCAGCAGCCTGGACAGTGCGATCGGATTTTTT; cdr3_aa: CASSLDSAIGFF
d_call: TRBD1; v_call: TRBV5-4; j_call: TRBJ2-7; clone_size: NA; cdr3_nt: TGTGCCAGCAGCTCCCCCGGGACAGATCGGGGAGAGCAGTACTTC; cdr3_aa: CASSSPGTDRGEQYF
d_call: TRBD1; v_call: TRBV29-1; j_call: TRBJ2-2; clone_size: NA; cdr3_nt: TGCAGCGTTGGAGGGGGCCAGGACAACACCGGGGAGCTGTTTTTT; cdr3_aa: CSVGGGQDNTGELFF
d_call: NA; v_call: TRBV28; j_call: TRBJ2-3; clone_size: once; cdr3_nt: TGTGCCAGCAGCCCCTTAGCGCGACCGGGGGCGAGCACAGATACGCAGTATTTT; cdr3_aa: CASSPLARPGASTDTQYF
d_call: NA; v_call: TRBV7-9; j_call: TRBJ2-7; clone_size: NA; cdr3_nt: TGTGCCAGCAGCCGCATCGGAGGTTCCTACGAGCAGTACTTC; cdr3_aa: CASSRIGGSYEQYF
d_call: NA; v_call: TRBV19; j_call: TRBJ2-2; clone_size: NA; cdr3_nt: TGTGCCAGTAGTATAGATTGGGGTAAAACGAACACCGGGGAGCTGTTTTTT; cdr3_aa: CASSIDWGKTNTGELFF
d_call: TRBD1; v_call: TRBV9; j_call: TRBJ2-2; clone_size: NA; cdr3_nt: TGTGCCAGCAGCTCCGGGACAGCCAACACCGGGGAGCTGTTTTTT; cdr3_aa: CASSSGTANTGELFF
d_call: TRBD1; v_call: TRBV5-1; j_call: TRBJ2-7; clone_size: NA; cdr3_nt: TGCGCCAGCAGCTCACCGGGACAGGGTTCCGAGCAGTACTTC; cdr3_aa: CASSSPGQGSEQYF
d_call: TRBD1; v_call: TRBV2; j_call: TRBJ2-3; clone_size: NA; cdr3_nt: TGTGCCAGCTCAAGGGGACAGTATAGCACAGATACGCAGTATTTT; cdr3_aa: CASSRGQYSTDTQYF
d_call: NA; v_call: TRBV4-1; j_call: TRBJ1-2; clone_size: NA; cdr3_nt: TGCGCCAGCAGCCAAGATGAAGGACTGTTCGATGGCTACACCTTC; cdr3_aa: CASSQDEGLFDGYTF
d_call: NA; v_call: TRBV7-8; j_call: TRBJ2-3; clone_size: NA; cdr3_nt: TGTGCCAGCAGCTTAAGGCGGTCTCCCGGGGATACGCAGTATTTT; cdr3_aa: CASSLRRSPGDTQYF
d_call: NA; v_call: TRBV4-1; j_call: TRBJ1-2; clone_size: NA; cdr3_nt: TGCGCCAGCAGCCAAGACCAGGGTACGCCATGGTATGGCTACACCTTC; cdr3_aa: CASSQDQGTPWYGYTF
d_call: TRBD2; v_call: TRBV29-1; j_call: TRBJ2-1; clone_size: NA; cdr3_nt: TGCAGCGTTGAAGCCGCGACTAGCAGCTACAATGAGCAGTTCTTC; cdr3_aa: CSVEAATSSYNEQFF
d_call: NA; v_call: TRBV5-4; j_call: TRBJ2-7; clone_size: few; cdr3_nt: TGTGCCAGCAGCTTGGAGGGATCTAGCTCCTACGAGCAGTACTTC; cdr3_aa: CASSLEGSSSYEQYF
d_call: NA; v_call: TRBV29-1; j_call: TRBJ2-2; clone_size: NA; cdr3_nt: TGCAGCGTTGGTAGACAGAACACCGGGGAGCTGTTTTTT; cdr3_aa: CSVGRQNTGELFF
d_call: TRBD2; v_call: TRBV7-6; j_call: TRBJ2-7; clone_size: NA; cdr3_nt: TGTGCCAGCAGCCCCGGGACTAGCGGGAGTTACGAGCAGTACTTC; cdr3_aa: CASSPGTSGSYEQYF
d_call: TRBD1; v_call: TRBV29-1; j_call: TRBJ1-2; clone_size: NA; cdr3_nt: TGCAGCGTTCGACAGGGGGCAGACTATGGCTACACCTTC; cdr3_aa: CSVRQGADYGYTF
d_call: NA; v_call: TRBV6-1; j_call: TRBJ2-6; clone_size: once; cdr3_nt: TGTGCCAGCATTGTAACCTCTGGGGCCAACGTCCTGACTTTC; cdr3_aa: CASIVTSGANVLTF
d_call: NA; v_call: TRBV9; j_call: TRBJ1-5; clone_size: NA; cdr3_nt: TGTGCCAGCAGCGCTGGGGGCGCGGGTCAGCCCCAGCATTTT; cdr3_aa: CASSAGGAGQPQHF
d_call: TRBD2; v_call: TRBV27; j_call: TRBJ2-7; clone_size: NA; cdr3_nt: TGTGCCAGCAGTTTTAGCGGGAGTGTCTACGAGCAGTACTTC; cdr3_aa: CASSFSGSVYEQYF
d_call: TRBD1; v_call: TRBV23-1; j_call: TRBJ2-1; clone_size: NA; cdr3_nt: TGCGCCAGCAGCCTTTGGGGACAGGTTTATAATGAGCAGTTCTTC; cdr3_aa: CASSLWGQVYNEQFF
d_call: NA; v_call: TRBV7-9; j_call: TRBJ2-1; clone_size: NA; cdr3_nt: TGTGCCAGCAGCCCTGGGACACCCGACGAGACCAGTCGCGATGAGCAGTTCTTC; cdr3_aa: CASSPGTPDETSRDEQFF
d_call: TRBD2; v_call: TRBV29-1; j_call: TRBJ2-2; clone_size: NA; cdr3_nt: TGCAGCGTTGAACTAGCGGGAGTATGGACCGGGGAGCTGTTTTTT; cdr3_aa: CSVELAGVWTGELFF
d_call: NA; v_call: TRBV7-9; j_call: TRBJ2-1; clone_size: NA; cdr3_nt: TGTGCCAGCATACTTGCGGGAGAGCAGTTCTTC; cdr3_aa: CASILAGEQFF
d_call: TRBD1; v_call: TRBV27; j_call: TRBJ1-2; clone_size: NA; cdr3_nt: TGTGCCAGCAAAAAAGGGCAGGGGGCGGGCTACACCTTC; cdr3_aa: CASKKGQGAGYTF
d_call: NA; v_call: TRBV25-1; j_call: TRBJ2-7; clone_size: NA; cdr3_nt: TGTGCCAGCAGTGAATCTCATTACGAGCAGTACTTC; cdr3_aa: CASSESHYEQYF
d_call: NA; v_call: TRBV23-1; j_call: TRBJ2-3; clone_size: NA; cdr3_nt: TGCGCCAGCAGTCAATCCTTGGGCCCGCGGGATACGCAGTATTTT; cdr3_aa: CASSQSLGPRDTQYF
d_call: NA; v_call: TRBV6-5; j_call: TRBJ1-2; clone_size: NA; cdr3_nt: TGTGCCAGCAGTTTTGAGCTAGGCTATGGCTACACCTTC; cdr3_aa: CASSFELGYGYTF
d_call: TRBD2; v_call: TRBV19; j_call: TRBJ2-7; clone_size: NA; cdr3_nt: TGTGCCAGTAGTACACCTCCCGGGACTAGCGGGAGGGGTAGCTACGAGCAGTACTTC; cdr3_aa: CASSTPPGTSGRGSYEQYF
d_call: TRBD2; v_call: TRBV5-1; j_call: TRBJ2-3; clone_size: NA; cdr3_nt: TGCGCCAGCAGCTACTACTTAGCGGGAGATACGCAGTATTTT; cdr3_aa: CASSYYLAGDTQYF